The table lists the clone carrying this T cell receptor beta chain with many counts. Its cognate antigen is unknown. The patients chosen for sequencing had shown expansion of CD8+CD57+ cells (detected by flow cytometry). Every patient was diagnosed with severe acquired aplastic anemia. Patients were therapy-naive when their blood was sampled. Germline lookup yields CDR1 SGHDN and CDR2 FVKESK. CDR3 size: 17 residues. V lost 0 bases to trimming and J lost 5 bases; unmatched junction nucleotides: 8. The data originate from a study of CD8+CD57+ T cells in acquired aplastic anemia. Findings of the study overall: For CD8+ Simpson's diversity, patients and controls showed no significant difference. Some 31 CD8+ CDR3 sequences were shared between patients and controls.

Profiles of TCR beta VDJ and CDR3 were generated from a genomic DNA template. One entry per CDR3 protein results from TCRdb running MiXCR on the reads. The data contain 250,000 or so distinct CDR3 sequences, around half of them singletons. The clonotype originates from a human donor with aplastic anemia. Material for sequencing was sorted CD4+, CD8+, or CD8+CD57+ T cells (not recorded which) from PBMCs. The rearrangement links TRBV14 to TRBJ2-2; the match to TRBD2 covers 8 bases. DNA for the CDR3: TGTGCCAGCAGCCAAGAGGGGACTAGGACTCTTACCGGGGAGCTGTTTTTT. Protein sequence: CASSQEGTRTLTGELFF.